This TCR beta chain came from a study of blood T cells in healthy people across ages. Overall study context: Template switching caught about one barcoded beta molecule for each two T cells.

Combining a sample-barcoded 5' primer with a J-beta primer mix, a second PCR ran for roughly 7 to 12 cycles. A template-switch adaptor containing 12 random nucleotides labeled each cDNA molecule. Paired-end reads containing CDR3 totaled no fewer than 3 million for each sample. TCRdb itself ran the 5' RACE reads through MiXCR, one entry per CDR3 protein. Altogether about 640,000 distinct CDR3 sequences are present, 45% to 65% being singletons, with the ten largest covering around 37%. This clonotype was obtained from a man in his 60s in good health. The material sequenced was blood.

CDR3 protein: CASSDDWDRGLYGYTF. As DNA, the CDR3 is TGTGCCAGCAGTGACGATTGGGACAGGGGCCTCTATGGCTACACCTTC. V gene TRBV25-1 combines with J gene TRBJ1-2; 10 nucleotides agree with TRBD1. The germline gives CDR1 MGHDK, CDR2 SYGVNS. CDR3 length equals 16 residues. Trimming took 3 bases from V and 4 from J; bases not matched to a gene: 8.